This T cell receptor beta chain was profiled in a study of graft-versus-host responses after intestinal transplantation. Germline values: CDR1 SSHAT, CDR2 FNYEAQ (reference sequence). CDR3 length: 15 residues. The V segment lost 4 bases and the J segment 5 bases; nucleotides outside the gene matches: 6. Overall study findings and caveats: Researchers found GvH clones in recipient marrow, and some showed up first in ileum or blood.

This clone was observed once. As yet, its antigen is unknown. Only in-frame clones appear in the TCRdb table, and some are missing; sequencing was by immunoSEQ multiplex PCR. The sample shows tens of thousands of clones, 90% to 95% of them seen only once. The input for sequencing was unstimulated CD8+ T cells sorted from spleen or lymph node cells, taken before transplant. V is TRBV7-7 and J is TRBJ2-5; 11 bases line up with TRBD2. The sequence derives from a human donor who was the organ donor for an intestinal transplant. The CDR3 DNA is TGTGCCAGCAGCTCCGTAGCGGGGGGGGTGGAGACCCAGTACTTC. Its translation: CASSSVAGGVETQYF.